Each of the 24 T cell receptor beta chains below was sequenced from the same sample in a study of cytomegalovirus exposure and HLA in healthy donors. Use of 60 Vbeta and 13 Jbeta primers characterized the PCR. Sequenced by immunoSEQ multiplex PCR; TCRdb stores in-frame clones only, minus some. The repertoire holds roughly 140,000 clones, with 60% to 85% as singletons. Sequenced: PBMCs. These receptors originate from a man between 18 and 29 years old in good health and CMV-seronegative.

The chain has TRBV5-1 and TRBJ2-5, with D unresolved. The last part of the DNA fits TRBJ2-7 better; the J call may be wrong. This CDR3 has 11 amino acids. The V gene's germline CDR1 is SGHRS and CDR2 YFSETQ. CDR3 DNA sequence: TGCGCCAGCAGCTTCCGCTACGAGCAGTACTTC. Its protein is CASSFRYEQYF.

The V and J genes are TRBV10-3 and TRBJ1-1; no reliable D call. Trimming pared 4 bases from V and 4 bases from J, leaving 10 bases between. Germline-derived CDR1 and CDR2 are ENHRY and SYGVKD. CDR3 length: 13 amino acids. DNA for the CDR3: TGTGCCATCAGTGCTTCCCCAGTCACTGAAGCTTTCTTT. Its translation: CAISASPVTEAFF.

The chain combines TRBV19 with TRBJ2-5; 8 positions match TRBD1. Trimming at V came to 4 bases and at J to 4 bases, leaving 2 bases not matched to a gene. This CDR3 has 13 amino acids. Germline CDR1 is LNHDA and CDR2 is SQIVND (reference sequence). The CDR3 coding sequence is TGTGCCAGTAGTAGAGGACAGGGAGAGACCCAGTACTTC. Protein product: CASSRGQGETQYF.

V and J are TRBV11-2 and TRBJ2-1; 10 positions agree with TRBD1. This CDR3 is built from 15 residues. Per the germline V gene, CDR1 is SGHAT and CDR2 is FQNNGV. V lost 4 bases and J lost 7; bases outside the gene matches: 7. The CDR3 nucleotides are TGTGCCAGCAGCTCCCCCGGGACAGGGGATAATGAGCAGTTCTTC. Amino acids: CASSSPGTGDNEQFF.

J is TRBJ2-2 and V is TRBV7-7, with 15 nucleotides matching TRBD2. Germline V gives CDR1 SSHAT, CDR2 FNYEAQ (reference sequence). V shed 5 bases, J shed 2 bases, and the junction held 9 bases outside the gene matches. This CDR3 has 19 amino acids. The CDR3 spells CASSASGGLAGGNTGELFF. CDR3 DNA: TGTGCCAGCAGCGCATCCGGGGGACTAGCGGGGGGAAACACCGGGGAGCTGTTTTTT. The full variable domain, completed using reference TRBV7-7 and TRBJ2-2, is GAGVSQSPRYKVTKRGQDVTLRCDPISSHATLYWYQQALGQGPEFLTYFNYEAQPDKSGLPSDRFSAERPEGSISTLTIQRTEQRDSAMYRCASSASGGLAGGNTGELFFGEGSRLTVL.

This sequence joins TRBV28 and TRBJ1-3; TRBD1 matches 9 bases. V lost 2 bases to trimming and J lost 9 bases; unmatched junction nucleotides: 17. CDR1 is MDHEN, CDR2 SYDVKM, per germline. The CDR3 is 18 residues long. Here the CDR3 reads CASSLPISGTGPAGTIYF. The CDR3 DNA reads as TGTGCCAGCAGTTTACCTATTTCCGGGACAGGGCCCGCGGGCACCATATATTTT.

The chain links TRBV6-5 to TRBJ2-7; 10 bases map to TRBD2. After removal of 5 bases from V and 2 bases from J, the junction contained 3 bases not matched to a gene. The CDR3 spans 14 residues. Per germline, CDR1 MNHEY and CDR2 SVGAGI. The CDR3 coding sequence is TGTGCCAGCAGTGCCCTAGCGGGGGCCTACGAGCAGTACTTC. Translated, it gives CASSALAGAYEQYF.

The chain joins TRBV13 to TRBJ2-2, with TRBD2 as a possible D gene (6 bases). This CDR3 has 15 amino acids. V lost 5 bases and J 5 bases, leaving 15 bases between the germline ends. Germline values: CDR1 PRHDT, CDR2 FYEKMQ (reference sequence). The CDR3 bases are TGTGCCAGCAGCCAACCGGGGGAGAGGACCGGGGAGCTGTTTTTT. Translating it yields CASSQPGERTGELFF. The variable domain in full, with the rest retrieved from reference TRBV13 and TRBJ2-2, is AAGVIQSPRHLIKEKRETATLKCYPIPRHDTVYWYQQGPGQDPQFLISFYEKMQSDKGSIPDRFSAQQFSDYHSELNMSSLELGDSALYFCASSQPGERTGELFFGEGSRLTVL.

The genes are TRBV28 and TRBJ1-5; D is uncertain. Germline V lookup: CDR1 MDHEN, CDR2 SYDVKM. V lost 4 bases and J 6 bases, leaving 13 bases between the germline ends. This CDR3 has 14 residues. The CDR3 DNA is TGTGCCAGCAGTTGGACCGGAGGGTTTCAGCCCCAGCATTTT. The encoded protein is CASSWTGGFQPQHF.

The chain is built from TRBV6-1 and TRBJ1-6; no definite D call. Trimming took off 1 base at V and 7 bases at J, with 14 bases between the two ends. This CDR3 has 16 amino acids. Germline lookup yields CDR1 MNHNS and CDR2 SASEGT. The CDR3 nucleotides read TGTGCCAGCAGTGAAGAGGTCAGGTCGAGAAATTCACCCCTCCACTTT. It encodes CASSEEVRSRNSPLHF.

The gene calls are TRBV19 and TRBJ2-5; D gene unclear. V was clipped by 4 bases and J by 2 bases, with 8 bases between them. CDR1 is LNHDA, CDR2 SQIVND, per germline (reference sequence). There are 13 residues in the CDR3. CDR3 coding DNA: TGTGCCAGTAGTAGGGCGCAACAAGAGACCCAGTACTTC. Its translation: CASSRAQQETQYF.

The V gene is TRBV6-5, the J gene TRBJ2-1, with TRBD1 identical over 9 bases. The germline gives CDR1 MNHEY, CDR2 SVGAGI. The length of the CDR3 is 14 residues. V trimming: 5 bases; J trimming: 4 bases; junction bases outside the gene matches: 3. CDR3 amino acids: CASSLTGGYNEQFF. In DNA form, the CDR3 reads TGTGCCAGCAGTCTGACAGGGGGATACAATGAGCAGTTCTTC.

This clone was detected only a few times. The chain joins TRBV7-2 to TRBJ1-2; TRBD1 agrees at 8 bases. CDR1 and CDR2 (germline): SGHTA, FQGNSA. V was pared by 5 bases and J by 11 bases, with 25 bases of the junction left unmatched. This CDR3 comprises 18 residues. Written as DNA, the CDR3 is TGTGCCAGCAGCCCGCGGACTCCGGGACAGGATATCAGTCGAGGGTACACCTTC. Amino acid sequence: CASSPRTPGQDISRGYTF. Based on the CDR3 plus reference TRBV7-2 and TRBJ1-2, the full variable domain is GAGVSQSPSNKVTEKGKDVELRCDPISGHTALYWYRQSLGQGLEFLIYFQGNSAPDKSGLPSDRFSAERTGGSVSTLTIQRTQQEDSAVYLCASSPRTPGQDISRGYTFGSGTRLTVV.

This clone has only a few counts. The rearrangement uses TRBV4-1 and TRBJ2-1; tentative D call: TRBD1 (6 bases). CDR3 length: 16 residues. The V end was cut by 1 base, the J end by 6 bases, with 16 bases between. Per germline, CDR1 MGHRA and CDR2 YSYEKL. CDR3 region: CASSQVATGIGNEQFF. CDR3 DNA: TGCGCCAGCAGCCAAGTTGCCACAGGGATTGGCAATGAGCAGTTCTTC.

V and J are TRBV9 and TRBJ2-7; TRBD1 matches 9 bases. CDR1 SGDLS and CDR2 YYNGEE come from the germline V gene. This CDR3 is 15 amino acids long. J was trimmed by 6 bases and V by 4 bases; bases with no gene match: 11. The CDR3 sequence: CASSRATGGITEQYF. The CDR3 DNA sequence: TGTGCCAGCAGCCGGGCGACAGGGGGAATCACCGAGCAGTACTTC. Filled out from reference TRBV9 and TRBJ2-7, the complete variable domain reads DSGVTQTPKHLITATGQRVTLRCSPRSGDLSVYWYQQSLDQGLQFLIQYYNGEERAKGNILERFSAQQFPDLHSELNLSSLELGDSALYFCASSRATGGITEQYFGPGTRLTVT.

This rearrangement joins TRBV29-1 to TRBJ2-3; D perhaps matches TRBD1 (5 bases). CDR3 size: 14 residues. The V end lost 4 bases, the J end lost 0 bases, and 11 bases lay between the germline ends. Per the germline V gene, CDR1 is SQVTM and CDR2 is ANQGSEA. In DNA, the CDR3 is TGCAGCGTTGGACAGAGTTCTAGCACAGATACGCAGTATTTT. It specifies CSVGQSSSTDTQYF.

The CDR3 sequence is CASSRSRPKETQYF. CDR3 DNA: TGTGCCAGCAGCCGTAGCCGGCCAAAAGAGACCCAGTACTTC. This chain joins TRBV7-6 and TRBJ2-5, with D hard to call. Per germline, CDR1 SGHVS and CDR2 FNYEAQ. This CDR3 is built from 14 residues. The germline V and J ends were trimmed by 5 bases and 3 bases, with 13 bases remaining between them.

This clone was counted a few times. This CDR3 is CASSRDRDRDREQYF. CDR3 DNA: TGTGCCAGCAGCCGGGATCGGGACAGGGACCGCGAGCAGTACTTC. This rearrangement joins TRBV5-5 to TRBJ2-7, with 9 bases that match TRBD1. The trim removed 4 bases at V and 6 bases at J, leaving 11 bases unmatched. This CDR3 has 15 amino acids. The germline gives CDR1 SGHKS, CDR2 YYEKEE (reference sequence).

The CDR3 nucleotides are TGTGCCAGCAGCTTGGTAGGGACAGGGGGCACCGAGCAGTACTTC. It encodes CASSLVGTGGTEQYF. The chain links TRBV5-5 to TRBJ2-5; 12 nucleotides match TRBD1. The last part of the DNA fits TRBJ2-7 better; the J call may be wrong. The germline V gene has CDR1 SGHKS and CDR2 YYEKEE (reference sequence). The CDR3 covers 15 residues.

The rearrangement joins TRBV27 to TRBJ2-5, with unresolved D. Trimming removed 5 bases from V and 1 base from J, with 14 bases in between. The CDR3 sequence is 15 residues long. Germline assignment: CDR1 MNHEY and CDR2 SMNVEV (reference sequence). The CDR3 loop reads CASSPLSIAQETQYF. Written as DNA, the CDR3 is TGTGCCAGCAGTCCCCTGAGCATCGCCCAAGAGACCCAGTACTTC.

This clone was recorded a few times. V usage is TRBV28 and J usage is TRBJ2-7; 8 bases are a match to TRBD2. The length of the CDR3 is 14 residues. Per the germline V gene, CDR1 is MDHEN and CDR2 is SYDVKM. V lost 10 bases, J lost 2 bases, and 10 bases stayed unmatched. Here the CDR3 reads CAISGGGPPYEQYF. The CDR3 coding sequence is TGTGCCATCTCCGGGGGGGGACCCCCCTACGAGCAGTACTTC.

This rearrangement joins TRBV6-5 to TRBJ2-5, with 9 bases aligning to TRBD2. The CDR3 consists of 13 residues. The ends lost 10 bases at V and 4 bases at J; junction bases unmatched: 7. Germline V gene lookup returns CDR1 MNHEY and CDR2 SVGAGI. The CDR3 DNA sequence: TGTGCCACTAGCGGGACGCAGCGAGAGACCCAGTACTTC. Translated, it gives CATSGTQRETQYF.

V is TRBV19 and J is TRBJ2-1, with 8 bases aligning to TRBD1. With V trimmed by 7 bases and J by 8 bases, 7 bases remained unmatched. The CDR3 covers 13 residues. Germline values: CDR1 LNHDA, CDR2 SQIVND (reference sequence). CDR3 DNA sequence: TGTGCCAGTAACCCAGACAGGGGACATGAGCAGTTCTTC. Amino acids: CASNPDRGHEQFF.

This chain joins TRBV19 and TRBJ2-7; TRBD1 matches 7 bases. J lost 4 bases, V lost 1 base, and 4 bases had no gene match. Germline loops: CDR1 LNHDA, CDR2 SQIVND (reference sequence). The CDR3 is 14 residues long. The CDR3 DNA reads as TGTGCCAGTAGTATAGTGGCAGGGGGATACGAGCAGTACTTC. This gives the protein CASSIVAGGYEQYF.